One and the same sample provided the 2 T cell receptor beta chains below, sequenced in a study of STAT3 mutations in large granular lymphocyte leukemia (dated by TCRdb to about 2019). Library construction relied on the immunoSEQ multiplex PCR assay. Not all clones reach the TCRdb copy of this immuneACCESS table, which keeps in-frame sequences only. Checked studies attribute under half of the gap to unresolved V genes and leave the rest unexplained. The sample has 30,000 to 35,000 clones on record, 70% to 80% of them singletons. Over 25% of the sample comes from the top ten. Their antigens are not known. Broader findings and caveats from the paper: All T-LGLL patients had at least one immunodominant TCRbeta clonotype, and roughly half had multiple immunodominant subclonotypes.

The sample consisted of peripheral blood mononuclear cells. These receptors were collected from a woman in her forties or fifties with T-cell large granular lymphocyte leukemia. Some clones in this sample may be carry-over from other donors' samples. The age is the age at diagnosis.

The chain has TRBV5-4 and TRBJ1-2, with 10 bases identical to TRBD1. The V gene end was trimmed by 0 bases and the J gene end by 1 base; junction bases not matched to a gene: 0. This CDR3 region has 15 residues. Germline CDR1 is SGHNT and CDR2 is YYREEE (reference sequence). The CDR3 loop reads CASSLGDRGNYGYTF. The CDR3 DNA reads TGTGCCAGCAGCTTGGGGGACAGGGGTAACTATGGCTACACCTTC. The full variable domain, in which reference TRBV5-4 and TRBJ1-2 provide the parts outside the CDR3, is ETGVTQSPTHLIKTRGQQVTLRCSSQSGHNTVSWYQQALGQGPQFIFQYYREEENGRGNFPPRFSGLQFPNYSSELNVNALELDDSALYLCASSLGDRGNYGYTFGSGTRLTVV.

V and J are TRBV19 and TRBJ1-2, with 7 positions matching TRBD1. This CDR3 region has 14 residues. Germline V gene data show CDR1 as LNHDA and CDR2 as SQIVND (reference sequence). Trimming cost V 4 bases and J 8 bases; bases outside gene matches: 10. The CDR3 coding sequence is TGTGCCAGTAGTAGGGGGGACAGCGGCGAGGGCTACACCTTC. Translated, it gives CASSRGDSGEGYTF. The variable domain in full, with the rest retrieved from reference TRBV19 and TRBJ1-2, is DGGITQSPKYLFRKEGQNVTLSCEQNLNHDAMYWYRQDPGQGLRLIYYSQIVNDFQKGDIAEGYSVSREKKESFPLTVTSAQKNPTAFYLCASSRGDSGEGYTFGSGTRLTVV.